The 20 T cell receptor beta chains in this list originate from one sample, sequenced in a study of OX40 agonist ivuxolimab in advanced cancers. Produced via immunoSEQ multiplex PCR; TCRdb's table is partial and in-frame only. The data contain around 25,000 clones, roughly 84% of them singletons. The sample consisted of CD4+ or CD8+ T cells sorted from blood, taken in a trial of the OX40 agonist ivuxolimab. The receptors derive from an adult with an advanced solid tumor such as melanoma, head and neck, liver or kidney cancer.

The J gene is TRBJ2-7, the V gene TRBV6-5; a possible D gene is TRBD2 (6 bases). The germline V and J ends were trimmed by 6 bases and 6 bases, with 21 bases remaining between them. CDR1 is MNHEY, CDR2 SVGAGI, per germline. The CDR3 runs 15 residues. The CDR3 loop reads CASRSGGTDSSEQYF. CDR3 bases: TGTGCCAGCAGAAGCGGTGGGACTGACTCGAGCGAGCAGTACTTC.

The V gene is TRBV10-3, the J gene TRBJ2-3, with a tentative D call TRBD1 (5 bases). Germline CDR1 ENHRY, CDR2 SYGVKD. The V gene lost 7 bases and the J gene lost 4 bases, with 15 bases spanning the gap. The length of the CDR3 is 14 residues. The CDR3 DNA is TGTGCCATCACCGACAGCCCCCGTTCAGATACGCAGTATTTT. Translation: CAITDSPRSDTQYF.

This chain connects TRBV6-1 to TRBJ2-5, with 9 bases identical to TRBD1. The CDR3 runs to 15 residues. V was clipped by 6 bases and J by 4 bases; unmatched bases: 9. In germline, CDR1 is MNHNS, CDR2 SASEGT. The CDR3 region is CASRGDREWGETQYF. In DNA form, the CDR3 reads TGTGCCAGCAGGGGGGACAGGGAATGGGGAGAGACCCAGTACTTC.

Only a few counts were recorded for this clone. The V and J genes are TRBV2 and TRBJ2-1; D perhaps matches TRBD2 (6 bases). This CDR3 is 16 amino acids long. Per the germline V gene, CDR1 is SNHLY and CDR2 is FYNNEI. V was trimmed by 1 base and J by 6 bases, leaving 16 bases between them. Here the CDR3 reads CASSEVMSLGGNEQFF. The CDR3 DNA reads TGTGCCAGCAGTGAAGTTATGTCCTTGGGGGGCAATGAGCAGTTCTTC.

V is TRBV18 and J is TRBJ2-7; TRBD1 agrees at 7 bases. V was pared by 6 bases and J by 2 bases, with 7 bases of the junction left unmatched. This CDR3 has 14 residues. CDR1 is KGHSH and CDR2 is LQKENI in the germline V gene. CDR3 loop: CASSSGQLTYEQYF. The CDR3 DNA reads TGTGCCAGCTCTTCGGGACAGTTAACCTACGAGCAGTACTTC.

This chain links TRBV19 with TRBJ2-3, with 13 nucleotides matching TRBD2. Germline V gene lookup returns CDR1 LNHDA and CDR2 SQIVND (reference sequence). The CDR3 loop spans 16 amino acids. V lost 7 bases to trimming and J lost 2 bases; unmatched junction nucleotides: 6. The CDR3 reads CASTRLAGGHTDTQYF. CDR3 bases: TGTGCCAGTACCCGACTAGCGGGGGGACACACAGATACGCAGTATTTT.

The chain links TRBV5-4 to TRBJ2-3; TRBD1 agrees at 11 bases. Germline-derived CDR1 and CDR2 are SGHNT and YYREEE (reference sequence). V was pared by 4 bases and J by 6 bases, with 4 bases of the junction left unmatched. The CDR3 sequence is 14 residues long. The CDR3 loop is CASSPGQGGDTQYF. The CDR3 coding sequence is TGTGCCAGCAGCCCGGGACAGGGGGGCGATACGCAGTATTTT.

This CDR3 reads CSVVKGQLRSYNEQFF. CDR3 bases: TGCAGCGTTGTAAAGGGACAGCTTCGCTCCTACAATGAGCAGTTCTTC. The rearrangement joins TRBV29-1 to TRBJ2-1, with 7 bases fitting TRBD1. In germline, CDR1 is SQVTM, CDR2 ANQGSEA. V gave up 4 bases and J gave up 0 bases; unmatched junction bases: 9. The length of the CDR3 is 16 residues.

This chain uses TRBV2 with TRBJ2-6; 9 nucleotides align to TRBD2. Germline V gives CDR1 SNHLY, CDR2 FYNNEI. The CDR3 is made up of 18 amino acids. Trimming at V came to 7 bases and at J to 2 bases, leaving 12 bases not matched to a gene. The CDR3: CASKRGREGIAGANVLTF. The CDR3 DNA is TGTGCCAGCAAGAGAGGGCGGGAGGGCATCGCTGGGGCCAACGTCCTGACTTTC.

In its sample, this clone was seen a few times. This chain joins TRBV27 and TRBJ2-7; 7 bases map to TRBD1. Losses at the gene ends were 3 bases for V and 1 base for J; bases not matched to a gene: 15. The germline CDR1 and CDR2 sequences are MNHEY and SMNVEV (reference sequence). This CDR3 has 18 amino acids. CDR3 protein: CASSLGPPDRAISYEQYF. CDR3 coding DNA: TGTGCCAGCAGTTTGGGTCCCCCAGACAGGGCGATTTCCTACGAGCAGTACTTC.

The chain is built from TRBV4-1 and TRBJ1-6; tentatively, D is TRBD1 (6 bases). The germline CDR1 and CDR2 sequences are MGHRA and YSYEKL. The CDR3 has 15 amino acids. Trimming took 0 bases from V and 9 from J, leaving 12 bases between them. CDR3 bases: TGCGCCAGCAGCCAAGATAGGGGGGGAGCTTCACCCCTCCACTTT. Its protein is CASSQDRGGASPLHF.

This clone has more than one count but fewer than ten. The chain joins TRBV25-1 to TRBJ2-6; D might be TRBD1 (6 bases). The CDR3 covers 15 residues. V lost 5 bases and J 2 bases, leaving 10 bases between the germline ends. Germline CDR1 MGHDK, CDR2 SYGVNS. The CDR3 DNA follows: TGTGCCAGCAGTAAACAGGGTCCTGGGGCCAACGTCCTGACTTTC. Its translation is CASSKQGPGANVLTF. The whole variable domain, remainder taken from reference TRBV25-1 and TRBJ2-6, is EADIYQTPRYLVIGTGKKITLECSQTMGHDKMYWYQQDPGMELHLIHYSYGVNSTEKGDLSSESTVSRIRTEHFPLTLESARPSHTSQYLCASSKQGPGANVLTFGAGSRLTVL.

This clone is a singleton in its sample. This rearrangement joins TRBV7-6 to TRBJ1-4, with D possibly TRBD1 on 6 matching bases. CDR3 length: 15 residues. Germline V CDR1 and CDR2: SGHVS, FNYEAQ. V lost 5 bases and J lost 4, with 14 bases in between. The CDR3 region has the DNA TGTGCCAGCAGCCCCTGGACGGGACATAATGAAAAACTGTTTTTT. This translates into CASSPWTGHNEKLFF. Using reference TRBV7-6 and TRBJ1-4 for the parts outside the CDR3, the full variable domain is GAGVSQSPRYKVTKRGQDVALRCDPISGHVSLYWYRQALGQGPEFLTYFNYEAQQDKSGLPNDRFSAERPEGSISTLTIQRTEQRDSAMYRCASSPWTGHNEKLFFGSGTQLSVL.

The V and J genes are TRBV7-9 and TRBJ2-3; 7 bases agree with TRBD2. Germline values: CDR1 SEHNR, CDR2 FQNEAQ (reference sequence). This CDR3 contains 16 residues. The V gene end was trimmed by 1 base and the J gene end by 4 bases; junction bases not matched to a gene: 8. CDR3 bases: TGTGCCAGCAGCTTAGGTGCGGGAGTGGTCGCAGATACGCAGTATTTT. Protein sequence: CASSLGAGVVADTQYF.

In the case of this clone: One end of the junction does not line up with germline, which may come from a read error. The chain combines TRBV7-3 with TRBJ1-2; TRBD1 matches 8 bases. CDR1 is SGHTA and CDR2 is FQGTGA in the germline V gene. The CDR3 consists of 14 residues. This CDR3 reads CASSLTGGNYGYTF. As DNA, the CDR3 is TGTGCCAGCAGCCTAACAGGGGGAAACTATGGCTACACCTTC.

The chain carries TRBV29-1 and TRBJ2-1; the D call may be TRBD1 or TRBD2 (5 bases each). V shed 6 bases and J shed 15 bases, with 18 bases lying between them. The CDR3 is 11 residues long. CDR1 is SQVTM, CDR2 ANQGSEA, per germline. The CDR3 DNA sequence: TGCAGCGTAGAGATGGGACCTTCCCGGTTCTTC. Protein: CSVEMGPSRFF.

This chain joins TRBV27 and TRBJ2-7; no clear D. V was shortened by 1 base and J by 5 bases, with 9 bases between the two germline ends. Germline CDR1 is MNHEY and CDR2 is SMNVEV (reference sequence). This CDR3 is built from 13 residues. CDR3 protein: CASSLYGSDEQYF. The CDR3 coding sequence is TGTGCCAGCAGTTTATATGGTTCTGACGAGCAGTACTTC.

This clone was counted once. CDR3 coding DNA: TGCAGCGTTAGACCCAACAGACAATCCTACAATGAGCAGTTCTTC. This codes for CSVRPNRQSYNEQFF. The chain carries TRBV29-1 and TRBJ2-1; the D is unclear. Trimming removed 5 bases at V and 1 base at J, with 15 bases between. This CDR3 is 15 amino acids long. Germline V gene data show CDR1 as SQVTM and CDR2 as ANQGSEA.

This clone was counted a single time. This chain connects TRBV6-5 to TRBJ2-5, with D unresolved. TRBJ2-7 explains the end of the DNA better; the J call may be wrong. CDR1 and CDR2 from the germline V gene are MNHEY and SVGAGI. The CDR3 is 14 residues long. Here the CDR3 DNA reads TGTGCCAGCTCTCTTACCTTAAGCTCCTACGAGCAGTACTTC. It yields the protein CASSLTLSSYEQYF.

This rearrangement joins TRBV19 to TRBJ2-2; D might be TRBD1 or TRBD2, each matching 5 bases. V was shortened by 6 bases and J by 0 bases, with 26 bases between the two germline ends. CDR1 is LNHDA, CDR2 SQIVND, per germline (reference sequence). The CDR3 has 20 residues. This chain's CDR3 is CASSMRVTGTAIPNTGELFF. The CDR3 nucleotides read TGTGCCAGTAGCATGCGGGTGACGGGGACCGCCATACCGAACACCGGGGAGCTGTTTTTT.